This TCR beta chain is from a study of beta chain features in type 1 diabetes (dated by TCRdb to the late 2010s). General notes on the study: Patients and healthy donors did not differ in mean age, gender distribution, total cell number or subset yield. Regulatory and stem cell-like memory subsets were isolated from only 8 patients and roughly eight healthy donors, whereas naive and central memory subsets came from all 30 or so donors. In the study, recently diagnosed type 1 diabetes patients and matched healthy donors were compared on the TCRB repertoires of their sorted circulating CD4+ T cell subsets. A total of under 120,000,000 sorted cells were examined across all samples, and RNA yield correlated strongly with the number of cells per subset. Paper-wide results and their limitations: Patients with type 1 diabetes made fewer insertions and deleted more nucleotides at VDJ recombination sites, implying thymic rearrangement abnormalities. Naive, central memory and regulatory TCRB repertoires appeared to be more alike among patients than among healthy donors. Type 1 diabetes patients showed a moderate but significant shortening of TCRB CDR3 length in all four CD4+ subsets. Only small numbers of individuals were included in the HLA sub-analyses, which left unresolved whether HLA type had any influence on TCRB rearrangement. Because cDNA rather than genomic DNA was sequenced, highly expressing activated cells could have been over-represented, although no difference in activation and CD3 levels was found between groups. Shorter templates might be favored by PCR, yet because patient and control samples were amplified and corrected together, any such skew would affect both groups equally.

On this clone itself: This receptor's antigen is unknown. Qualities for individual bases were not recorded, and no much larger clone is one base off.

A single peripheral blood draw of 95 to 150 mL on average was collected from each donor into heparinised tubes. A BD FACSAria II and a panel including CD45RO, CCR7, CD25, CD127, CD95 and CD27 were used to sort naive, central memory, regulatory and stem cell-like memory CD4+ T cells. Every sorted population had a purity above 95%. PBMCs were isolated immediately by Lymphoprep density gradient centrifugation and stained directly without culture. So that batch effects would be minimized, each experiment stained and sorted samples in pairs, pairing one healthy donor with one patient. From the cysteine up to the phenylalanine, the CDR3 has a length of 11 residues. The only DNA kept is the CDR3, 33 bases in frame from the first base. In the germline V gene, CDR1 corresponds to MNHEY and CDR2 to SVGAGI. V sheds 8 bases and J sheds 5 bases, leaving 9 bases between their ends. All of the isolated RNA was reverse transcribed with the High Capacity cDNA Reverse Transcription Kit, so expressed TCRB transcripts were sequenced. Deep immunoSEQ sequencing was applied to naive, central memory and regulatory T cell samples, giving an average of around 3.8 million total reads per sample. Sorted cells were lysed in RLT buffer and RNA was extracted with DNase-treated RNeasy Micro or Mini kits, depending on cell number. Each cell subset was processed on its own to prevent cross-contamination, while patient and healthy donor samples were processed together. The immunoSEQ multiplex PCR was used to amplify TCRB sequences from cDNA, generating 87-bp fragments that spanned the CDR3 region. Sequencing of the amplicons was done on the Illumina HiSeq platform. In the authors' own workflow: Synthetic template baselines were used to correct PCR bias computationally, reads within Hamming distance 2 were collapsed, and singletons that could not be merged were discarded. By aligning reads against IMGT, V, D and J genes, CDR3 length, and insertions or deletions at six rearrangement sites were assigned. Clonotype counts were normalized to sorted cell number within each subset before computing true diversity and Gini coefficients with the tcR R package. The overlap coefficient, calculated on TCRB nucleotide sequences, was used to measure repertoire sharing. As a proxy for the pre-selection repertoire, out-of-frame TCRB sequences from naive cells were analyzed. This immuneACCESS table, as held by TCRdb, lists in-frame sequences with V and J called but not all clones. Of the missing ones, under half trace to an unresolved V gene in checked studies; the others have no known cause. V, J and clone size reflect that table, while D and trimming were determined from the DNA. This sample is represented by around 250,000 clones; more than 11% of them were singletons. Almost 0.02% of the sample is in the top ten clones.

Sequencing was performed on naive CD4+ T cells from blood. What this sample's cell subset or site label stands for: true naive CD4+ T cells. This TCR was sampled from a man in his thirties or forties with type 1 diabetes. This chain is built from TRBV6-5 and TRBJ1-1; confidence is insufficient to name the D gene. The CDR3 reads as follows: CASHRETEAFF. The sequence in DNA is TGTGCCAGCCATCGGGAGACTGAAGCTTTCTTT.